This entry features one T cell receptor (beta chain) sequence. The antigen it binds to is not known. No base-level quality is on record; no much larger clone is a single base apart. These data belong to a study of shared clonotypes between healthy human individuals (dated by TCRdb to the early 2020s). For context, the study as a whole: The cohort included a few men and a couple of women between 18 and 49 years of age. Per donor, three plates each were used for CD4 naive and CD4 memory, two for CD8 naive, and one for CD8 memory. The study deeply sequenced blood TCR repertoires of about 5 healthy adults to estimate repertoire size and the extent of clonotype sharing between individuals. To increase sequencing depth and limit assay-specific biases, TCR repertoire library preparation and sequencing were carried out by different laboratories using diverse techniques. Between about 0.9 and 9 billion PBMCs per donor were obtained by leukapheresis.

CDR1 KGHSH and CDR2 LQKENI are derived from the germline V gene. The CDR3 sequence holds 15 residues, the cysteine and phenylalanine included. This entry keeps only the CDR3 DNA: 45 bases, framed from base 1. V and J are truncated by 2 bases and 1 base respectively, leaving an intervening sequence of 9 bases. Points the paper makes about the study in general: When several donors were compared, the shared fraction of clonotypes was roughly 5% for naive CD4, around 3.6% for naive CD8, 2.3% for memory CD4, and roughly 0.43% for memory CD8. Based on pairwise subsampling, the degree of clonotype sharing among donors was expected to be affected by sequencing depth. Estimated clonotype richness was generally larger for naive than for memory subsets. Incomplete sequencing was indicated by rarefaction of sorted-subset datasets, despite the large sequencing depth. Higher generation probabilities were observed for clonotypes shared by all four sorted-subset donors than for non-shared clonotypes. Because the study included only a small number of donors, the genetic and exposure-history diversity represented was limited. Only blood was sampled, and tissue TCR repertoires likely differ from those in blood.

Using the deep immunoSEQ assay, multiplex PCR amplified TCR CDR3 regions from genomic DNA. Extracted genomic DNA from each cell subset was distributed evenly across all wells of several immunoSEQ 96-well plates, and each plate was treated as a replicate. For sorted subsets, around 200 ng genomic DNA, equal to tens of thousands of T cell genomes, was loaded into each replicate PCR. Purified libraries were measured with a Qubit 3.0 fluorometer, size-checked on a Bioanalyzer 2100, and measured again with the KAPA Library Quantification kit. Every immunoSEQ 96-well plate was sequenced on a dedicated single-read 150-cycle Illumina NextSeq 550 flow cell. In the paper's pipeline: Because only junctional sequences without quality scores were contained in the immunoSEQ output, filtering matching that applied to full-length reads could not be performed. Sequences were annotated with PyIR, a Python wrapper for IgBLAST v1.9, using IMGT germline references to assign V/J genes and CDR3. Any read was removed if the V/J assignment was weak (E-value above 1e-6), the CDR3 was missing, or the read contained stop codons, out-of-frame junctions, or ambiguous translated residues. V3J clonotypes were defined as sequences sharing an identical inferred V gene, J gene, and CDR3 amino acid sequence. Percentage overlap between repertoires was computed as shared unique clonotypes divided by the size of the smaller repertoire. Repertoire richness was assessed with RTK rarefaction, the Chao1 estimator, and Recon v2.1 estimates of unobserved clonotypes. For all TCRbeta clonotypes obtained by the gDNA method from a few donors, generation probabilities were computed with OLGA. Imported from immuneACCESS, the table was reduced by TCRdb to in-frame sequences with V and J called. These copies leave out some clones; in studies compared against another copy, an unresolved V gene accounts for under half, and the cause of the remainder is not known. The V and J calls and clone size are taken from that table; D and trimming were inferred from the DNA. This sample has about 2.4 million clones in its table, and over 85% of those were observed once. Together, the top ten hold 0.36% of the sample.

Donors were healthy HIV-negative adults with no recently reported acute infections or vaccinations. All donors were Caucasian adults living in Nashville, Tennessee, USA. Magnetic negative selection was used to enrich CD4+ T cells, after which naive cells were positively selected on CD45RA and the negative fraction became the memory subset. Blood was obtained by leukapheresis, after which PBMCs were separated by Ficoll-Histopaque density gradient centrifugation and cryopreserved in liquid nitrogen vapor phase. Analytical flow cytometry was used to check the purity and quantity of every magnetically sorted T cell population. Genomic DNA was isolated from each sorted fraction and quantified by UV absorbance on a Nanodrop 2000c.

The TCR was taken from a man aged 18 to 30 in good health. Some clones in this sample may be carry-over from other donors' samples. The sample comprised naive CD4+ T cells from PBMCs. What the cell subset or site label conveys for this sample: CD45RA+ positively selected. This sequence uses TRBV18 and TRBJ1-5; the D region possibly corresponds to TRBD1 (5 bases align). The nucleotides are TGTGCCAGCTCACCAGGGGGGAAAAGCAATCAGCCCCAGCATTTT. Its protein product is CASSPGGKSNQPQHF.